This T cell receptor (beta chain) was obtained from a study of sequential checkpoint blockade in melanoma. Turning to the study itself: First-line arms were nivolumab then ipilimumab, or the reverse, randomized 1:1. Maintenance nivolumab came after either treatment sequence.

Treatment described: randomized to nivolumab then ipilimumab (arm A) or the reverse (arm B). DNA-damaging chemotherapy had not been given to any patient beforehand. Live CD3+CD8+ CD19− CD56− cells were sorted from PBMCs. V was cut by 1 base and J by 0 bases, with 9 bases left in between. The CDR3 sequence is 15 residues long. The V gene's germline CDR1 is SGHAT and CDR2 FQNNGV. Profiling relied on immunoSEQ multiplex PCR, and the TCRdb table lists in-frame clones only, not all of them. Found here are under 25,000 clones, about 80% of them singletons; the top ten hold around 35%. The table lists this clone with a count of one.

This chain joins TRBV11-2 and TRBJ1-2, with D unresolved. This specimen consisted of CD8+ T cells sorted from blood (inferred from file names), obtained from a patient given nivolumab and ipilimumab in sequence. The receptor was derived from a human donor with melanoma. CDR3 DNA sequence: TGTGCCAGCAGCTTAGCCCAGGTAGCTAACTATGGCTACACCTTC. It specifies CASSLAQVANYGYTF.